This T cell receptor beta chain was recovered during a study of chemoradiotherapy in HPV16-positive cancers. Assay: immunoSEQ multiplex PCR; the TCRdb copy retains only in-frame clones and omits some. The data contain 9,500 to 15,000 clones, approximately 86% of them singletons. This clone showed up just a few times. This CDR3 has 12 amino acids. Germline V gives CDR1 SNHLY, CDR2 FYNNEI. V was trimmed by 8 bases and J by 3 bases, leaving 8 bases between them. The sample consisted of blood, taken from a patient who underwent chemoradiotherapy. The sequence was collected from a human donor with HPV-associated anogenital cancer. The V call is TRBV2, the J call TRBJ1-3; TRBD1 might be the D (5 bases). The CDR3 region has the DNA TGTGCCAGCGGGACCGTTGGAAACACCATATATTTT. Amino acid sequence: CASGTVGNTIYF.